This entry is about one T cell receptor beta chain. Its antigen remains unidentified. Different DNA sequences within this sample yield the same CDR3. The data were obtained in a study of beta chain features in type 1 diabetes. Study overall: There was similarity between patients and healthy donors in age, gender and cell yields. Findings and limits, study-wide: All four CD4+ subsets from Type 1 diabetes patients carried moderately but significantly shorter TCRB CDR3s. Comparison showed that naive, central memory and Treg TCRB repertoires appeared more similar among patients than among healthy donors.

Sequencing targeted expressed TCRB transcripts, as all isolated RNA had been reverse transcribed. Naive, central memory and regulatory T cell samples came to a mean of approximately 3.57 million reads. Generated by immunoSEQ multiplex PCR, the TCRdb table keeps only in-frame clones and is missing some. The sample comprises a few hundred thousand clones, 16% of which are singletons, and about 0.092% rests with the top ten. The receptor comes from a man younger than 40 with type 1 diabetes. Sequencing input: naive CD4+ T cells from blood.

This CDR3 reads CSATGTTEAFF. The CDR3 DNA reads TGCAGTGCGACAGGGACCACTGAAGCTTTCTTT. The chain employs TRBV20-1 and TRBJ1-1; 7 nucleotides match TRBD1. CDR3 length: 11 amino acids. The germline V gene has CDR1 DFQATT and CDR2 SNEGSKA (reference sequence). The J segment lost 4 bases and the V segment lost 6 bases, leaving 2 bases of the junction unmatched.